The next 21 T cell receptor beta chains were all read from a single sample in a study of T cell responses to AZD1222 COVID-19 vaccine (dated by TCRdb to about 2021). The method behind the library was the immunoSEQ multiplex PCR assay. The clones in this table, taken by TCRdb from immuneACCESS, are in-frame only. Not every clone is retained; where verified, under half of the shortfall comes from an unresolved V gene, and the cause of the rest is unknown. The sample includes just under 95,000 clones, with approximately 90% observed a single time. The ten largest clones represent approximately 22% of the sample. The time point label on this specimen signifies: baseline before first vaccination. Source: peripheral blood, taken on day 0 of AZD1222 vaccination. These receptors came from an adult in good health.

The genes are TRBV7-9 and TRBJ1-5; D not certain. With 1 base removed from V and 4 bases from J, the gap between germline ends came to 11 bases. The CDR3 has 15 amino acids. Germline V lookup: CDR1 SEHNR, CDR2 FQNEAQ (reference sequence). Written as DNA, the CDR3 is TGTGCCAGCAGCTTAGGGGCTTCGGGAAATCAGCCCCAGCATTTT. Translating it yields CASSLGASGNQPQHF.

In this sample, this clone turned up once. This chain's CDR3 is CASSSSYGYTF. The CDR3 bases are TGTGCCAGCAGTTCTAGCTATGGCTACACCTTC. The chain uses TRBV12-3 or TRBV12-4 and TRBJ1-2; D uncertain. V shed 4 bases and J shed 4 bases, with 4 bases lying between them. The CDR3 is 11 residues long.

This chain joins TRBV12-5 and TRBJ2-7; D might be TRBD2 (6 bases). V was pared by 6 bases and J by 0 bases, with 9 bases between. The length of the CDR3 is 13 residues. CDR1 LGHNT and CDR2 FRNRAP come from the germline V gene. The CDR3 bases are TGTGCTAGTGGCATCGGGGGCTCCTACGAGCAGTACTTC. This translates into CASGIGGSYEQYF.

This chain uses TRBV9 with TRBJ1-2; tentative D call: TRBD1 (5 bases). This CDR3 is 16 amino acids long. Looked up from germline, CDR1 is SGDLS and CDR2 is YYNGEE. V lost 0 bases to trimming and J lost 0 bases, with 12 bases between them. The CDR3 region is CASSVGPGGTNYGYTF. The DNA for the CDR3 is TGTGCCAGCAGCGTAGGGCCGGGGGGAACTAACTATGGCTACACCTTC.

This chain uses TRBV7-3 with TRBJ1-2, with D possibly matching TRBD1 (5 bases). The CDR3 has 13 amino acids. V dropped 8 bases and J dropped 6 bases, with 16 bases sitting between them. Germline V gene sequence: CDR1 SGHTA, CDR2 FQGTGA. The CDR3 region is CASGIMGTDGYTF. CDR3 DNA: TGTGCCAGCGGAATAATGGGGACTGATGGCTACACCTTC.

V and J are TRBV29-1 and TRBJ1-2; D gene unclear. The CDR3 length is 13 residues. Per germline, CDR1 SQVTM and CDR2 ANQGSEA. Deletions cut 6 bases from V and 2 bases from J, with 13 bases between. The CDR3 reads CSVTTQVNYGYTF. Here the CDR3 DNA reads TGCAGCGTAACAACGCAGGTGAACTATGGCTACACCTTC.

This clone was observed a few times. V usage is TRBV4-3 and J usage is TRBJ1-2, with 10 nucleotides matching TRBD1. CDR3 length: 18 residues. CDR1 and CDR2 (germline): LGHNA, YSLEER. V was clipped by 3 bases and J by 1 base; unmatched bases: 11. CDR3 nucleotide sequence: TGCGCCAGCAGCCAGGAAAGGACAGGGGGACCTCTTAACTATGGCTACACCTTC. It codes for CASSQERTGGPLNYGYTF.

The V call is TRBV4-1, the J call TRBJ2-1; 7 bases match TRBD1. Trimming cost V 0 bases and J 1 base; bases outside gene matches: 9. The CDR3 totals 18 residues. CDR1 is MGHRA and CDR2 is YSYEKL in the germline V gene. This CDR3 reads CASSQDPKATGSYNEQFF. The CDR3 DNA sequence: TGCGCCAGCAGCCAAGATCCTAAAGCGACAGGGTCCTACAATGAGCAGTTCTTC.

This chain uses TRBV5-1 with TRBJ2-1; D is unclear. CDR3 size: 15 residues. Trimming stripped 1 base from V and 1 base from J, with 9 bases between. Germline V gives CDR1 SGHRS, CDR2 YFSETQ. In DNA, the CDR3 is TGCGCCAGCAGCTTGTTGGACCCTTCCTACAATGAGCAGTTCTTC. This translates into CASSLLDPSYNEQFF.

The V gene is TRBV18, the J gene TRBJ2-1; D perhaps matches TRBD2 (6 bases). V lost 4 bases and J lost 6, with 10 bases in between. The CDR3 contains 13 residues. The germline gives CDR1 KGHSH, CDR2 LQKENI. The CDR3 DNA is TGTGCCAGCTCACACGGGGGAATCAATGAGCAGTTCTTC. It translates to CASSHGGINEQFF. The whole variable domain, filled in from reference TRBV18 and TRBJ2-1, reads NAGVMQNPRHLVRRRGQEARLRCSPMKGHSHVYWYRQLPEEGLKFMVYLQKENIIDESGMPKERFSAEFPKEGPSILRIQQVVRGDSAAYFCASSHGGINEQFFGPGTRLTVL.

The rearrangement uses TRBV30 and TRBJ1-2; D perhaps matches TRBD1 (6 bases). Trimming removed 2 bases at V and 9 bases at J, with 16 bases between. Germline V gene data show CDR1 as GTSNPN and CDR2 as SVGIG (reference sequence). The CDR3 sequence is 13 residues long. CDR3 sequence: CAWSTGSRDRYTF. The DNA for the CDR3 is TGTGCCTGGAGTACAGGGTCCAGGGATCGCTACACCTTC.

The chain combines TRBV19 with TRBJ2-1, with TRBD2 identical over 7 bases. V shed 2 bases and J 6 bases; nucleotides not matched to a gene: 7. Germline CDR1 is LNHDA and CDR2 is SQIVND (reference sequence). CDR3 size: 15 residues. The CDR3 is CASSIITGGFNEQFF. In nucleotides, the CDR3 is TGTGCCAGTAGTATAATAACGGGGGGATTCAATGAGCAGTTCTTC.

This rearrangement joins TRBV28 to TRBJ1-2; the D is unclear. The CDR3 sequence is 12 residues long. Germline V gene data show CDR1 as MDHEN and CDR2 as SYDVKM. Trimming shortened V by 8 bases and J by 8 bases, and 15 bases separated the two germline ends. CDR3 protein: CASVGPLEGYTF. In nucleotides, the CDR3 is TGTGCCAGCGTTGGCCCCTTGGAGGGCTACACCTTC.

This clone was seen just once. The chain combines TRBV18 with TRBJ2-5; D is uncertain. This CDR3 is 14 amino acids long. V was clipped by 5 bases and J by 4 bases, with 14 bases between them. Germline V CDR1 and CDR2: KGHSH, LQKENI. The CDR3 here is CASSYSGLGETQYF. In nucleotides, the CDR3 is TGTGCCAGCTCATATTCTGGGCTTGGAGAGACCCAGTACTTC.

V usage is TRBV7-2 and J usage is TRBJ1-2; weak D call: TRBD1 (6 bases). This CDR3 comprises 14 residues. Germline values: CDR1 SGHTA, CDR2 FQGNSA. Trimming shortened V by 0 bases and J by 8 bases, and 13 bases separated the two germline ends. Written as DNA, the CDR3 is TGTGCCAGCAGCTTAGCGTTAACAGGGTACGGCTACACCTTC. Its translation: CASSLALTGYGYTF.

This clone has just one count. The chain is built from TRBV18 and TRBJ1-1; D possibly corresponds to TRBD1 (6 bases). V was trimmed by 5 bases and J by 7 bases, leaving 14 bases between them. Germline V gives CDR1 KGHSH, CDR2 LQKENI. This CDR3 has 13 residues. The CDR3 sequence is CASSTQNRDEAFF. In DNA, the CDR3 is TGTGCCAGCTCAACTCAAAACAGGGATGAAGCTTTCTTT.

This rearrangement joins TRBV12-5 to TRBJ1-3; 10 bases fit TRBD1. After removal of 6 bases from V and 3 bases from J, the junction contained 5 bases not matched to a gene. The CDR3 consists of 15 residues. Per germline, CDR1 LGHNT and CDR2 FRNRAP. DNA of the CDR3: TGTGCTAGTGGGTCGACAGGGGGCGATGGAAACACCATATATTTT. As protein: CASGSTGGDGNTIYF.

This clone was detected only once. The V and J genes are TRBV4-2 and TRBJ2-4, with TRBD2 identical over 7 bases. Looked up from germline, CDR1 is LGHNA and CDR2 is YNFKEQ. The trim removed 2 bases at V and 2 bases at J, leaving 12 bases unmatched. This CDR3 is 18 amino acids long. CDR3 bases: TGTGCCAGCAGCCAATCCCTTGGGGGAGGGAGGTCCAAAAACATTCAGTACTTC. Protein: CASSQSLGGGRSKNIQYF.

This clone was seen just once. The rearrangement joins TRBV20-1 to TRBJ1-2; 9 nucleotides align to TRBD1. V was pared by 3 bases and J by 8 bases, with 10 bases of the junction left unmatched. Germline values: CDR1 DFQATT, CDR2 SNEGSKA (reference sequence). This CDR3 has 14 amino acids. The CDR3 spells CSASYRGLVGGYTF. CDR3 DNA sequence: TGCAGTGCTAGTTACAGGGGGCTGGTAGGCGGCTACACCTTC.

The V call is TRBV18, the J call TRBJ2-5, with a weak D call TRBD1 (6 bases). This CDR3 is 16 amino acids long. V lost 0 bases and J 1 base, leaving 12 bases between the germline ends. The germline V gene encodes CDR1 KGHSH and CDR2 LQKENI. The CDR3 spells CASSPPQGIVQETQYF. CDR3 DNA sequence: TGTGCCAGCTCACCACCCCAGGGGATAGTCCAAGAGACCCAGTACTTC.

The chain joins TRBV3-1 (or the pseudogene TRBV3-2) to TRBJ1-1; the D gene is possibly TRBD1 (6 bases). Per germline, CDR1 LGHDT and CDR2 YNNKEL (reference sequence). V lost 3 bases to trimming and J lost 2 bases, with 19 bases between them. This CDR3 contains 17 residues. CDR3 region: CASSHRRGHWKNTEAFF. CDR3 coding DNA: TGTGCCAGCAGCCACCGGCGGGGGCACTGGAAAAACACTGAAGCTTTCTTT.